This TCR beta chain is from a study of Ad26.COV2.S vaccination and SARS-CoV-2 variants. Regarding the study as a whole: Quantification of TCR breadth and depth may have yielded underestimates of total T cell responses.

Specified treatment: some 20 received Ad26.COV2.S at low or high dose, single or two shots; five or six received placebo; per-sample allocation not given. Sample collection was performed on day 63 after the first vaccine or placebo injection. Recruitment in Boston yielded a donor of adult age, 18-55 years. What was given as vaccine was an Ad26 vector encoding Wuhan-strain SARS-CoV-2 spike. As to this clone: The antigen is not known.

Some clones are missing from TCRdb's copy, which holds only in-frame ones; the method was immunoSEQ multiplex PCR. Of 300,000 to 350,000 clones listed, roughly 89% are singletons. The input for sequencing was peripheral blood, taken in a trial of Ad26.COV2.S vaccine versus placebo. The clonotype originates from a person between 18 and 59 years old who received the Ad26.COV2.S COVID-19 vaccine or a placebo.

As DNA, the CDR3 is TGCGCCAGCAGCCATGTAGCGGGCCTCTCTAGCACAGATACGCAGTATTTT. This sequence encodes CASSHVAGLSSTDTQYF. The chain employs TRBV4-1 and TRBJ2-3; 7 bases align to TRBD2. Germline-derived CDR1 and CDR2 are MGHRA and YSYEKL. This CDR3 comprises 17 residues. Trimming took 3 bases from V and 0 from J; bases not matched to a gene: 9.